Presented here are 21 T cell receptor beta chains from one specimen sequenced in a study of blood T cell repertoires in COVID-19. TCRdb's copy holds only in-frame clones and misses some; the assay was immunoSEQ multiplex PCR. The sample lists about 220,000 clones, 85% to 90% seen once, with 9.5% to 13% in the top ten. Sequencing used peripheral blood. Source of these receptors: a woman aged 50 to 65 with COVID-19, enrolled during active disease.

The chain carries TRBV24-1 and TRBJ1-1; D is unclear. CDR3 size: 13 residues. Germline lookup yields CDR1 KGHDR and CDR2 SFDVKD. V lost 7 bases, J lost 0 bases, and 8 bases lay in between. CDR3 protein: CATRDTLNTEAFF. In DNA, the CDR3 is TGTGCCACCAGAGACACCCTGAACACTGAAGCTTTCTTT.

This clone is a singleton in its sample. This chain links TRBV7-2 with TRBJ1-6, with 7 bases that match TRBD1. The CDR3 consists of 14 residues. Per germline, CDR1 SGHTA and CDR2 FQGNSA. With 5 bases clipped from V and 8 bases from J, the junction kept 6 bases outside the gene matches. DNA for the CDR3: TGTGCCAGCAGCCTGGGACAGTTATATTCACCCCTCCACTTT. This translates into CASSLGQLYSPLHF.

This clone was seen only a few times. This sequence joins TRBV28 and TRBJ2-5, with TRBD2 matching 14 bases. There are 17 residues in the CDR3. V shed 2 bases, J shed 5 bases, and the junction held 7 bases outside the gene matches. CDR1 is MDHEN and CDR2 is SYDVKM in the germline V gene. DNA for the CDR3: TGTGCCAGCAGTTTACCCCGACTAGCGGGGGGGCGGGAGACCCAGTACTTC. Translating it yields CASSLPRLAGGRETQYF.

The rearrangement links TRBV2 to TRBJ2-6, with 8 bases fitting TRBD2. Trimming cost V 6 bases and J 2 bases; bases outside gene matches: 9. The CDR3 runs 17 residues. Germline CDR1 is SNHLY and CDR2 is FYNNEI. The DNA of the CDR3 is TGTGCCAGCAGGTTAACCGGGGGGGCTACTGGGGCCAACGTCCTGACTTTC. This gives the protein CASRLTGGATGANVLTF. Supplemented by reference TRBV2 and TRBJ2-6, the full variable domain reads EPEVTQTPSHQVTQMGQEVILRCVPISNHLYFYWYRQILGQKVEFLVSFYNNEISEKSEIFDDQFSVERPDGSNFTLKIRSTKLEDSAMYFCASRLTGGATGANVLTFGAGSRLTVL.

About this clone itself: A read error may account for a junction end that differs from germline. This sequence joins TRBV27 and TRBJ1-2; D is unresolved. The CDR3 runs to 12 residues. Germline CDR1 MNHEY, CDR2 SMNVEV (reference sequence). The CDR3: CASSSRERTFSF. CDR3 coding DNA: TGTGCCAGCAGTTCTCGAGAGAGGACTTTTTCCTTC.

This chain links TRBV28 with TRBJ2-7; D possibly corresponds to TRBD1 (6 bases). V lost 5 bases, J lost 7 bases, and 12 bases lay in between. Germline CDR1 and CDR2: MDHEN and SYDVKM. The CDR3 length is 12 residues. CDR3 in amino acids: CASSPTGGEQYV. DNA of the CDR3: TGTGCCAGCAGTCCGACAGGCGGGGAGCAGTACGTC.

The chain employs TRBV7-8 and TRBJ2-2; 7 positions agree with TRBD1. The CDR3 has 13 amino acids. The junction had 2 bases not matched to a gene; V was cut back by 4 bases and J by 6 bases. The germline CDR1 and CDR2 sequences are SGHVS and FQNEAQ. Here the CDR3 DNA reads TGTGCCAGCAGCTCCACAGGGGCCGGGGAGCTGTTTTTT. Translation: CASSSTGAGELFF. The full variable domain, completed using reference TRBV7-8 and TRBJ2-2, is GAGVSQSPRYKVAKRGQDVALRCDPISGHVSLFWYQQALGQGPEFLTYFQNEAQLDKSGLPSDRFFAERPEGSVSTLKIQRTQQEDSAVYLCASSSTGAGELFFGEGSRLTVL.

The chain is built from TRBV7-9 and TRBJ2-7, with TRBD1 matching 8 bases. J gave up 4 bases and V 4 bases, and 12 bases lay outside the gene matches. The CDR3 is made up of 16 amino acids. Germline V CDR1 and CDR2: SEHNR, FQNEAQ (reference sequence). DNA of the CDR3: TGTGCCAGCAGCTCCCGGACAGGGCAAAAGGTATACGAGCAGTACTTC. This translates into CASSSRTGQKVYEQYF.

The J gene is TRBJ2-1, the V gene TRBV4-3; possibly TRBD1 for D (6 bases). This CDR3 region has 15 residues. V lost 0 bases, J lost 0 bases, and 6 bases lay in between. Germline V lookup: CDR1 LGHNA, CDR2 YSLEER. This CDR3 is CASSQDRGSYNEQFF. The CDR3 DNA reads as TGCGCCAGCAGCCAAGACAGGGGCTCCTACAATGAGCAGTTCTTC.

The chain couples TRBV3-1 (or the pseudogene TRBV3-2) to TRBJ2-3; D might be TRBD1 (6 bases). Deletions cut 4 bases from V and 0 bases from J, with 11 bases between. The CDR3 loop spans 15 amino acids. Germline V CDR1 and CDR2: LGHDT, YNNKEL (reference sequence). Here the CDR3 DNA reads TGTGCCAGCAGCCCGGACAGTTCTAGCACAGATACGCAGTATTTT. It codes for CASSPDSSSTDTQYF.

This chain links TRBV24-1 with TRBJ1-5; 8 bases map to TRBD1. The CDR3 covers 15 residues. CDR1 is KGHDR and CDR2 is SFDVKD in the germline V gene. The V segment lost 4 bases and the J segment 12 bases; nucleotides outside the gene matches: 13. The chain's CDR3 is CATSDPGQGVHYQHF. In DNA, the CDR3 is TGTGCCACCAGTGACCCTGGACAGGGCGTACACTACCAGCATTTT.

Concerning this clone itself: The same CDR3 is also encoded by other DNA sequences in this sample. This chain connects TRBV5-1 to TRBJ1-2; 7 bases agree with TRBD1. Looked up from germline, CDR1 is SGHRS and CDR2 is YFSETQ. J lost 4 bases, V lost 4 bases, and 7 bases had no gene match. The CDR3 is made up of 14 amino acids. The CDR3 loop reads CASSSSGTAYGYTF. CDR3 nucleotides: TGCGCCAGCAGCAGTTCCGGGACAGCCTATGGCTACACCTTC.

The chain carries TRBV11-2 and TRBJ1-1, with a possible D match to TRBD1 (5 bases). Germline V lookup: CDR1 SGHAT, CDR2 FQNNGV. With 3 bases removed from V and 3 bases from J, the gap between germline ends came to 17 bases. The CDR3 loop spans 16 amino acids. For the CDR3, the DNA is TGTGCCAGCAGCTTGGGACGACTGGGGGGGGACACTGAAGCTTTCTTT. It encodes CASSLGRLGGDTEAFF.

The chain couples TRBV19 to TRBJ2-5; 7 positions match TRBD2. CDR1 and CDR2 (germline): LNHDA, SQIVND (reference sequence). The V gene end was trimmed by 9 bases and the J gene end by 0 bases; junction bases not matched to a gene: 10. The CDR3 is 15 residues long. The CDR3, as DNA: TGTGCCAGCTCCCTCGGGCGGGGGTACCAAGAGACCCAGTACTTC. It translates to CASSLGRGYQETQYF.

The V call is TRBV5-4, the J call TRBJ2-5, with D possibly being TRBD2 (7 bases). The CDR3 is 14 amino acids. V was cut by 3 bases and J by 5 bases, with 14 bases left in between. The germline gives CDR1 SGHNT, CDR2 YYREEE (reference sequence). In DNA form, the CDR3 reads TGTGCCAGCAGCTCGACGGGGGGCGGCGAGACCCAGTACTTC. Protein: CASSSTGGGETQYF.

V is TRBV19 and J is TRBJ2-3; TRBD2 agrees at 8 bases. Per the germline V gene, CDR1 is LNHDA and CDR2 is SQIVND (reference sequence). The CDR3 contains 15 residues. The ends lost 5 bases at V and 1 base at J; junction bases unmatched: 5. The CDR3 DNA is TGTGCCAGTAGTTTCGGGGGGGTTGGCACAGATACGCAGTATTTT. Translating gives CASSFGGVGTDTQYF.

The DNA of the CDR3 is TGTGCCTGGAGAGCTGACAGGGAGAGTGAAAAACTGTTTTTT. Translated: CAWRADRESEKLFF. The chain carries TRBV30 and TRBJ1-4, with TRBD1 identical over 7 bases. V gave up 3 bases and J gave up 7 bases; unmatched junction bases: 8. This CDR3 has 14 residues. Germline V gene sequence: CDR1 GTSNPN, CDR2 SVGIG (reference sequence). Full variable domain (remainder filled in from reference TRBV30 and TRBJ1-4): SQTIHQWPATLVQPVGSPLSLECTVEGTSNPNLYWYRQAAGRGLQLLFYSVGIGQISSEVPQNLSASRPQDRQFILSSKKLLLSDSGFYLCAWRADRESEKLFFGSGTQLSVL.

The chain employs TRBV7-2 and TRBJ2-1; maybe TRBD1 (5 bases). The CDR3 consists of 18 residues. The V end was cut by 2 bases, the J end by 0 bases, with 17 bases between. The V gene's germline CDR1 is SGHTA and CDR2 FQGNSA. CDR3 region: CASSLKGSSSRSYNEQFF. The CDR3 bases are TGTGCCAGCAGCTTAAAGGGGTCAAGCAGCCGCTCCTACAATGAGCAGTTCTTC.

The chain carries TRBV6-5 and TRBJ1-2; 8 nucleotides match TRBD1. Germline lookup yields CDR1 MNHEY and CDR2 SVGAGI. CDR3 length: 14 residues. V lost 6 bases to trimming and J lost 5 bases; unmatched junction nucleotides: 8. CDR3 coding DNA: TGTGCCAGCAGATTACAGGGGGAAATGTATGGCTACACCTTC. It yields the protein CASRLQGEMYGYTF.

In nucleotides, the CDR3 is TGTGCCAGCAGCCAACAGGGCAGCTATGGCTACACCTTC. This gives the protein CASSQQGSYGYTF. The chain has TRBV3-1 (or the pseudogene TRBV3-2) and TRBJ1-2, with TRBD1 as a possible D gene (5 bases). The CDR3 is made up of 13 amino acids. Trimming removed 2 bases from V and 4 bases from J, with 8 bases in between. Germline CDR1 LGHDT, CDR2 YNNKEL (reference sequence).

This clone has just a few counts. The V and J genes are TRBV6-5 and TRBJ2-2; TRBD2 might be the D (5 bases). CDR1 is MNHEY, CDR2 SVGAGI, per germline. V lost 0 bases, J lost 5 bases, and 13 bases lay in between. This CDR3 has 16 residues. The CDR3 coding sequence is TGTGCCAGCAGTTACTCGTCCGGGCGGGCTACCGGGGAGCTGTTTTTT. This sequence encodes CASSYSSGRATGELFF.